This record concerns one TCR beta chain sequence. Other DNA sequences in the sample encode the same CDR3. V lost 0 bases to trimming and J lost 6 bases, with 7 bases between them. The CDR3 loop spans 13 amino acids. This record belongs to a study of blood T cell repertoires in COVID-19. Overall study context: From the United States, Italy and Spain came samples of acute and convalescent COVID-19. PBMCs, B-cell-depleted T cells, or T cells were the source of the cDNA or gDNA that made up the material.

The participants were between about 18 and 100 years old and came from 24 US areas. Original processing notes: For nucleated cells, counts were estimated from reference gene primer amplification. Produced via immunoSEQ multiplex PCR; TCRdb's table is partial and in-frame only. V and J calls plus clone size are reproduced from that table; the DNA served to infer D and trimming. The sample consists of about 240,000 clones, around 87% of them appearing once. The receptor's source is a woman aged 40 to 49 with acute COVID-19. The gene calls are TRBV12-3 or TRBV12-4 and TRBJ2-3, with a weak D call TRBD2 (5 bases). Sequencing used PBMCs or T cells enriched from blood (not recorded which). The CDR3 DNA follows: TGTGCCAGCAGTTTAGCGGGAGCCGATACGCAGTATTTT. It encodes CASSLAGADTQYF.